This is a list of T cell receptor beta chains from one sample in a study of T-cell reconstitution after alpha-beta-depleted transplantation in children. TCRdb reprocessed the PCR reads with MiXCR, giving one entry per CDR3 protein. Among fewer than 700,000 distinct CDR3 sequences listed, under 15% were seen once. The sample in question was PBMCs, mostly from graft donor cells, obtained 360 days after TCRalphabeta/CD19-depleted stem cell transplant. The receptors were gathered from a male patient between 10 and 17 years old who had a stem cell transplant for acute myeloid leukemia, so the T cells may come from the graft donor. Each CDR3 is given with its conserved first and last residue. D genes are given only for firm matches. The size of a clone is reported for some rows only, either as once, few or many, or as a class for expanded clones.

D: TRBD2
J: TRBJ2-7
size: few
length: 18
V: TRBV12-3/TRBV12-4
DNA: TGTGCCAGCAGCCAACCCTCCCTAGCGGGAGGGTACTCCTACGAGCAGTACTTC
CDR3: CASSQPSLAGGYSYEQYF

D: TRBD1
J: TRBJ1-1
size: few
length: 15
V: TRBV5-1
DNA: TGCGCCAGCAGCGAGCTGACAGGGTTCAACACTGAAGCTTTCTTT
CDR3: CASSELTGFNTEAFF

D: NA
J: TRBJ2-4
size: NA
length: 15
V: TRBV7-3
DNA: TGTGCCAGCAGCCCTCGGGCAGGAGGGGAGAACATTCAGTACTTC
CDR3: CASSPRAGGENIQYF

D: NA
J: TRBJ2-5
size: few
length: 15
V: TRBV4-3
DNA: TGCGCCAGCAGCCAAGATACGGGCCCCGGATCGACCCAGTACTTC
CDR3: CASSQDTGPGSTQYF

D: NA
J: TRBJ2-1
size: NA
length: 13
V: TRBV6-1
DNA: TGTGCCAGCAGTGAAGGCGATAGCCGGGAGCAGTTCTTC
CDR3: CASSEGDSREQFF

D: NA
J: TRBJ2-7
size: many
length: 14
V: TRBV20-1
DNA: TGCAGTGCTAGCAGGACGATGCGCTCCTACGAGCAGTACTTC
CDR3: CSASRTMRSYEQYF

D: TRBD2
J: TRBJ2-7
size: NA
length: 14
V: TRBV25-1
DNA: TGTGCCAGCAGTGAGAGCGGGAGGGCCCACGAGCAGTACTTC
CDR3: CASSESGRAHEQYF

D: TRBD2
J: TRBJ2-5
size: many
length: 17
V: TRBV6-2/TRBV6-3
DNA: TGTGCCAGCAGTTCCCCTCTAGGACTAGCGGGATCGGAGACCCAGTACTTC
CDR3: CASSSPLGLAGSETQYF

D: TRBD2
J: TRBJ2-7
size: NA
length: 17
V: TRBV25-1
DNA: TGTGCCAGCAGTGATCCTTCCGGACTAGCGGGGCTCTACGAGCAGTACTTC
CDR3: CASSDPSGLAGLYEQYF

D: NA
J: TRBJ2-4
size: NA
length: 16
V: TRBV2
DNA: TGTGCCAGCAGCTCATCTGGCGGGATAGCCAAAAACATTCAGTACTTC
CDR3: CASSSSGGIAKNIQYF

D: TRBD2
J: TRBJ2-2
size: NA
length: 16
V: TRBV7-2
DNA: TGTGCCAGCAGCTTAGGGCGGCGGGAGAGCACCGGGGAGCTGTTTTTT
CDR3: CASSLGRRESTGELFF

D: TRBD2
J: TRBJ2-7
size: NA
length: 15
V: TRBV28
DNA: TGTGCCAGCAGTCAAAGACTAGCGGGAGTTAGGGAGCAGTACTTC
CDR3: CASSQRLAGVREQYF

D: NA
J: TRBJ2-3
size: NA
length: 15
V: TRBV7-2
DNA: TGTGCCAGCAGCTTAGCCGGGATTAAGACAGATACGCAGTATTTT
CDR3: CASSLAGIKTDTQYF

D: TRBD2
J: TRBJ2-1
size: NA
length: 14
V: TRBV29-1
DNA: TGCAGCGTTGTAGGACTAGCGGGAGCCGATGAGCAGTTCTTC
CDR3: CSVVGLAGADEQFF

D: TRBD2
J: TRBJ2-3
size: NA
length: 13
V: TRBV20-1
DNA: TGCAGTGCCGTGGGAGGGAACACAGATACGCAGTATTTT
CDR3: CSAVGGNTDTQYF

D: NA
J: TRBJ1-5
size: NA
length: 15
V: TRBV6-2/TRBV6-3
DNA: TGTGCCAGCAGTTACTCGAGCCAGAGCAATCAGCCCCAGCATTTT
CDR3: CASSYSSQSNQPQHF

D: NA
J: TRBJ2-2
size: few
length: 15
V: TRBV9
DNA: TGTGCCAGCAGCGCCCTCCCACTAGTCGGCGGGGAGCTGTTTTTT
CDR3: CASSALPLVGGELFF

D: TRBD2
J: TRBJ2-7
size: few
length: 14
V: TRBV11-2
DNA: TGTGCCAGCAGCCTAGCGGGAGGGCCCTCGGGGCAGTACTTC
CDR3: CASSLAGGPSGQYF

D: TRBD1
J: TRBJ1-5
size: few
length: 16
V: TRBV5-1
DNA: TGCGCCAGCAGCTTGGGGACAGGTCGACCTGATCAGCCCCAGCATTTT
CDR3: CASSLGTGRPDQPQHF

D: TRBD1
J: TRBJ2-1
size: NA
length: 16
V: TRBV12-3/TRBV12-4
DNA: TGTGCCAGCAGTCCAATCCCAGGGGGCGCGTACAATGAGCAGTTCTTC
CDR3: CASSPIPGGAYNEQFF

D: TRBD2
J: TRBJ2-7
size: NA
length: 15
V: TRBV20-1
DNA: TGCAGTGCCCACCTTTCGGGACTAGCGGGAGATGAGCAGTACTTC
CDR3: CSAHLSGLAGDEQYF

D: TRBD2
J: TRBJ2-5
size: many
length: 14
V: TRBV20-1
DNA: TGCAGTGCTAGACCTACTAGCGCGGCAGAGACCCAGTACTTC
CDR3: CSARPTSAAETQYF

D: NA
J: TRBJ2-1
size: many
length: 14
V: TRBV28
DNA: TGTGCCAGCAGACGAACGAGCTCCTACAATGAGCAGTTCTTC
CDR3: CASRRTSSYNEQFF

D: NA
J: TRBJ1-4
size: many
length: 13
V: TRBV20-1
DNA: TGCAGTGCTTTACGGGATGTTAATGAAAAACTGTTTTTT
CDR3: CSALRDVNEKLFF

D: NA
J: TRBJ2-4
size: NA
length: 14
V: TRBV20-1
DNA: TGCAGTGCTAGAACGGCAGGGGCAAAAAACATTCAGTACTTC
CDR3: CSARTAGAKNIQYF

D: NA
J: TRBJ1-5
size: few
length: 16
V: TRBV7-2
DNA: TGTGCCAGCAGCTTAAGCGGGATAGCTAGCAATCAGCCCCAGCATTTT
CDR3: CASSLSGIASNQPQHF

D: TRBD1
J: TRBJ1-4
size: NA
length: 13
V: TRBV20-1
DNA: TGCAGTGCTGGGGGACAGGGCTACGGGAAACTGTTTTTT
CDR3: CSAGGQGYGKLFF

D: TRBD1
J: TRBJ1-2
size: few
length: 14
V: TRBV4-2
DNA: TGTGCCAGCAGCCAAGAGGGGACAGACTATGGCTACACCTTC
CDR3: CASSQEGTDYGYTF

D: TRBD1
J: TRBJ2-3
size: NA
length: 15
V: TRBV29-1
DNA: TGCAGCGTCGCACAGGGGGCGTGGGGCACAGATACGCAGTATTTT
CDR3: CSVAQGAWGTDTQYF

D: NA
J: TRBJ2-3
size: NA
length: 12
V: TRBV5-6
DNA: TGTGCCAGCAGCTTCAACGGGCTTGTGCAGTATTTT
CDR3: CASSFNGLVQYF

D: TRBD2
J: TRBJ2-4
size: NA
length: 17
V: TRBV7-2
DNA: TGTGCCAGCAGCTTAGGCGCGACTAGCGGGAGGGGGAACATTCAGTACTTC
CDR3: CASSLGATSGRGNIQYF

D: TRBD1
J: TRBJ1-1
size: NA
length: 17
V: TRBV15
DNA: TGTGCCACCAGCAGAGATGCCCTCGGACAGGGGGACGCTGAAGCTTTCTTT
CDR3: CATSRDALGQGDAEAFF

D: TRBD1
J: TRBJ2-4
size: NA
length: 17
V: TRBV25-1
DNA: TGTGCCAGCAGTGGGGACAGGGGACGAAGCACCAAAAACATTCAGTACTTC
CDR3: CASSGDRGRSTKNIQYF

D: TRBD1
J: TRBJ2-2
size: NA
length: 15
V: TRBV20-1
DNA: TGCAGTGCCTCCAGAGACAGGGTATACACCGGGGAGCTGTTTTTT
CDR3: CSASRDRVYTGELFF

D: TRBD2
J: TRBJ2-2
size: many
length: 15
V: TRBV20-1
DNA: TGCAGTGCTAGCCCTAGCGGGAGGGCGGTCGGGGAGCTGTTTTTT
CDR3: CSASPSGRAVGELFF

D: TRBD1
J: TRBJ2-7
size: many
length: 12
V: TRBV20-1
DNA: TGCAGTGTTGAGACAGGGGGAGACGAGCAGTACTTC
CDR3: CSVETGGDEQYF

D: TRBD2
J: TRBJ2-1
size: NA
length: 16
V: TRBV7-3
DNA: TGTGCCAGCAGTTCTAGCGGGAGGGGGCCATACAATGAGCAGTTCTTC
CDR3: CASSSSGRGPYNEQFF